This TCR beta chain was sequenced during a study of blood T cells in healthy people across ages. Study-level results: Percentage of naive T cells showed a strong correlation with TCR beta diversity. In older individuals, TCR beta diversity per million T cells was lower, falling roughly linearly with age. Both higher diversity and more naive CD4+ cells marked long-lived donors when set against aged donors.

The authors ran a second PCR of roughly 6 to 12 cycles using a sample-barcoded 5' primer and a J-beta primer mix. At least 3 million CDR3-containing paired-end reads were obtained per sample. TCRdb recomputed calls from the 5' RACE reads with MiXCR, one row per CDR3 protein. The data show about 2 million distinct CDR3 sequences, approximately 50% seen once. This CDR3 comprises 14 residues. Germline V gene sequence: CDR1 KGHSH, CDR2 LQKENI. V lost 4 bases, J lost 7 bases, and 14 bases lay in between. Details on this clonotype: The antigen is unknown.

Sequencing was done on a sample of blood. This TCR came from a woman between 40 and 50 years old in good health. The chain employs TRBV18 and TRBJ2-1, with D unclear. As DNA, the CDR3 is TGTGCCAGCTCACAAGGGAATAGGTGGAATGAGCAGTTCTTC. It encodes CASSQGNRWNEQFF.